The present TCR beta chain was sequenced within a study of shared clonotypes between healthy human individuals. Using immunoSEQ multiplex PCR, the repertoire was profiled, and TCRdb retains in-frame clones only, with some absent. The repertoire holds over 2 million clones, with approximately 90% as singletons. Trimming removed 0 bases from V and 10 bases from J, with 15 bases in between. CDR3 size: 14 residues. Germline V gene lookup returns CDR1 LNHDA and CDR2 SQIVND (reference sequence). V gene TRBV19 combines with J gene TRBJ1-1, with unresolved D. This TCR came from a man in his late teens or twenties in good health. Some clones in this sample may be carry-over from other donors' samples. Sequenced material: naive CD4+ T cells from PBMCs. Subset meaning: CD45RA+ positively selected. The CDR3 reads CASSIDRQQRAAFF. CDR3 sequence (DNA): TGTGCCAGTAGTATAGACCGACAACAAAGGGCAGCTTTCTTT.